Here is one TCR beta chain with its context. These data originate in a study of blood T cell repertoires in COVID-19. At the level of the study: Acute-phase and convalescent COVID-19 samples originated in the United States, Italy and Spain. In each case, the material was cDNA or gDNA derived from T cells, B-cell-depleted T cells, or PBMCs.

Study processing details: Nucleated cell number was recorded as an estimate derived from reference gene primer amplification. The protocol was immunoSEQ multiplex PCR, while the TCRdb copy is restricted to in-frame clones and leaves out a portion. V, J and clone size reflect that table, while D and trimming were determined from the DNA. The top ten clones hold roughly 0.52% of a sample with roughly 140,000 clones, 80% of them seen once. This receptor was obtained from a man between 60 and 75 years old with acute or convalescent COVID-19. The material sequenced was peripheral blood.

The CDR3 coding sequence is TGTGCCAGCAGCTTTCTGACTAGCGGAAACAATGAGCAGTTCTTC. It translates to CASSFLTSGNNEQFF. The genes are TRBV11-1 and TRBJ2-1; 9 nucleotides line up with TRBD2. The germline V gene encodes CDR1 SGHAT and CDR2 FQDESV (reference sequence). Unmatched junction bases numbered 5, after V lost 3 bases and J lost 5 bases. CDR3 length: 15 residues. The full variable domain, its missing parts supplied by reference TRBV11-1 and TRBJ2-1, is EAEVAQSPRYKITEKSQAVAFWCDPISGHATLYWYRQILGQGPELLVQFQDESVVDDSQLPKDRFSAERLKGVDSTLKIQPAELGDSAMYLCASSFLTSGNNEQFFGPGTRLTVL.